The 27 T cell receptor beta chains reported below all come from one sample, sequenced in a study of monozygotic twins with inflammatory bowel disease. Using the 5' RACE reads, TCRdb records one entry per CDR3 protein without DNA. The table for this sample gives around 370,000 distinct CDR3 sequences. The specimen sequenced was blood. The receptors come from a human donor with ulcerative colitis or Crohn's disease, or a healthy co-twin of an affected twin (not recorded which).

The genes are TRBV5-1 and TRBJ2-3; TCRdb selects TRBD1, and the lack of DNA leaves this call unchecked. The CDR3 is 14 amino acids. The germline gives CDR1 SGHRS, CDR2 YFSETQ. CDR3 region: CASGDTGVTDTQYF.

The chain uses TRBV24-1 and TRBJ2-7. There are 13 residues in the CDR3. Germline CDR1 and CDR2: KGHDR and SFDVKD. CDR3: CATSDSWGYEQYF.

CDR3 region: CASSLAGLPLHF. The V and J genes are TRBV11-2 and TRBJ1-6. The CDR3 runs 12 residues. The V gene's germline CDR1 is SGHAT and CDR2 FQNNGV.

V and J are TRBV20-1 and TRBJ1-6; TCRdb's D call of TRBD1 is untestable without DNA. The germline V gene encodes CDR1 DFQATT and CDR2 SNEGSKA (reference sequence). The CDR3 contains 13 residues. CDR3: CSAHETAGRVPRF.

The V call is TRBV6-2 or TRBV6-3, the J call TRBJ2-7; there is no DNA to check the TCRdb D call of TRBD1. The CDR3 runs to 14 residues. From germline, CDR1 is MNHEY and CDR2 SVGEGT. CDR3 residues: CASRSRGRHHEQYF.

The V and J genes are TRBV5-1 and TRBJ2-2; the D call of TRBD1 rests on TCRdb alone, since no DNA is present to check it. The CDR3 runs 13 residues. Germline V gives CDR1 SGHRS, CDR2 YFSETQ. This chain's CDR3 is CASRIGGTGELFF. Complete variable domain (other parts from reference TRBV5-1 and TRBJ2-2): KAGVTQTPRYLIKTRGQQVTLSCSPISGHRSVSWYQQTPGQGLQFLFEYFSETQRNKGNFPGRFSGRQFSNSRSEMNVSTLELGDSALYLCASRIGGTGELFFGEGSRLTVL.

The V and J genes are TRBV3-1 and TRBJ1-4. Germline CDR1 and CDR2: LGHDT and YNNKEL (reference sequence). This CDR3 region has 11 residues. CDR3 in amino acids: CASSMTEKLFF.

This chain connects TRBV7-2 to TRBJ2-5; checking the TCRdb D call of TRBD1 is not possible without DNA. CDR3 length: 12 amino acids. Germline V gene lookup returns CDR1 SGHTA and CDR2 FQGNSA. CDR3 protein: CASSFVRPPWYF. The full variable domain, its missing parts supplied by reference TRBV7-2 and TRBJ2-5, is GAGVSQSPSNKVTEKGKDVELRCDPISGHTALYWYRQSLGQGLEFLIYFQGNSAPDKSGLPSDRFSAERTGGSVSTLTIQRTQQEDSAVYLCASSFVRPPWYFGPGTRLLVL.

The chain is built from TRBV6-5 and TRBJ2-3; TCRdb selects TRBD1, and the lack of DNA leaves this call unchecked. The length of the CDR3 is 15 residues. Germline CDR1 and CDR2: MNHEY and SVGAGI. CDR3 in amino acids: CASSFQGIGTDTQYF.

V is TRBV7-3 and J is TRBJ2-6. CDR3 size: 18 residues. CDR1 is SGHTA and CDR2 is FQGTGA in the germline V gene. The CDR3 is CASSLMAPPGPGANVLTF.

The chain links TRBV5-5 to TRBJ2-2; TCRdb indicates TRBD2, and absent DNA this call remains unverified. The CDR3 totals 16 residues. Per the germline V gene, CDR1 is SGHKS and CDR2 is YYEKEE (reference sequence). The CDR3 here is CASSLGTILNTGELFF.

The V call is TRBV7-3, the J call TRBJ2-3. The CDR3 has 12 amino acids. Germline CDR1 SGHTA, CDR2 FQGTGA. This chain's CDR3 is CAAGGYTDTQYF.

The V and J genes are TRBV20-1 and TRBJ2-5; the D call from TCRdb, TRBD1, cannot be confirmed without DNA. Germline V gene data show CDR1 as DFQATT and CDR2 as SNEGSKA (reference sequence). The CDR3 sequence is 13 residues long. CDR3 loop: CSARALGGETQYF.

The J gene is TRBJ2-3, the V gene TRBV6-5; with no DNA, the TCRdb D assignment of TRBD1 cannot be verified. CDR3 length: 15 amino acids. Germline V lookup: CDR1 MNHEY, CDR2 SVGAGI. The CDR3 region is CASSSRGRITDTQYF.

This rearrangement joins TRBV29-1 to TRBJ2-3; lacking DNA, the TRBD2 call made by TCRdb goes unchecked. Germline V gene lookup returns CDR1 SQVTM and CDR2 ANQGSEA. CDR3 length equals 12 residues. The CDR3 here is CSARLSTDTQYF.

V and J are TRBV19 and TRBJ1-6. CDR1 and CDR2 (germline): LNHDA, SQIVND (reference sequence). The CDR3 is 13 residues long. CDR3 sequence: CASSSAGLEPLHF. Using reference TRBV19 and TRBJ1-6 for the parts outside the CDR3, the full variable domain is DGGITQSPKYLFRKEGQNVTLSCEQNLNHDAMYWYRQDPGQGLRLIYYSQIVNDFQKGDIAEGYSVSREKKESFPLTVTSAQKNPTAFYLCASSSAGLEPLHFGNGTRLTVT.

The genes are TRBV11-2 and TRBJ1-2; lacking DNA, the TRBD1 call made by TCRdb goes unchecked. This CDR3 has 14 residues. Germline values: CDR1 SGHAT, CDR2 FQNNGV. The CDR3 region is CASSLHREDYGYTF.

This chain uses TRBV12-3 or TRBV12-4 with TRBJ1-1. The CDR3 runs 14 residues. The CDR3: CASSWSDGNTEAFF.

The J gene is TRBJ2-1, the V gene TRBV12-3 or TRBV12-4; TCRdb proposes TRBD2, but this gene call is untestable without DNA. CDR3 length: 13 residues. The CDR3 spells CAIRGGRWSEQFF.

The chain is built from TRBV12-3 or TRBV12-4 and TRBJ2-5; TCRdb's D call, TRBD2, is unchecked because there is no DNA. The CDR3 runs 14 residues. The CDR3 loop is CASSTSAGPETQYF.

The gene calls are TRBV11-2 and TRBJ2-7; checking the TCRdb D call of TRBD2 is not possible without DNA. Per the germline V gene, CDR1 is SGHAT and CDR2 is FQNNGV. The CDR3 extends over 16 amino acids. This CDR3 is CASSLQSRVPLYEQYF.

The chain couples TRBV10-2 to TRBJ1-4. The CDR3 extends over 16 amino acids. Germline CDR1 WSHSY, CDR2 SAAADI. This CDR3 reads CASSESRARINEKLFF.

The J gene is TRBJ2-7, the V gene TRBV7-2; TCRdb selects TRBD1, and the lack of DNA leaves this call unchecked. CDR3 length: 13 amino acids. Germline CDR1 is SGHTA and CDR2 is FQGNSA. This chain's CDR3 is CASSAWTGYEQYF.

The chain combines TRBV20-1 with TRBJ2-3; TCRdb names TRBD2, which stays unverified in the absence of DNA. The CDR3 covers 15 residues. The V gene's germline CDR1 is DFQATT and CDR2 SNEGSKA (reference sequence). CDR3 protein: CSARDLGPGLNTQYF.

The CDR3 here is CASSRSGRTTYEQYF. The chain carries TRBV12-3 or TRBV12-4 and TRBJ2-7; TCRdb proposes TRBD1, but this gene call is untestable without DNA. The CDR3 extends over 15 amino acids.

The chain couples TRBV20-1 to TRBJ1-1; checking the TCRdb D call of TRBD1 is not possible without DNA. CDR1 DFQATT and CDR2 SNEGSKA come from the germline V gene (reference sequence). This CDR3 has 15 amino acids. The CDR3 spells CSARVAGTTNTEAFF.

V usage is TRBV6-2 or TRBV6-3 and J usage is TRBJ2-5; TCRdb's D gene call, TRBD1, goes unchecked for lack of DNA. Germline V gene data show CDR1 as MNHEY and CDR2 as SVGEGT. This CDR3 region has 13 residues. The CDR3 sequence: CASSRQLQETQYF.